This TCR beta chain originates from a study of CD8 T cells in ankylosing spondylitis. V shed 5 bases and J shed 7 bases, with 19 bases lying between them. The CDR3 has 15 amino acids. Germline-derived CDR1 and CDR2 are SGHRS and YFSETQ. This clonotype was picked up many times. From the 5' RACE reads, TCRdb called clonotypes with MiXCR, one entry per CDR3 protein. Seen here are about 200,000 distinct CDR3 sequences, roughly 13% observed once, and the top ten hold approximately 16%. The rearrangement uses TRBV5-1 and TRBJ2-1, with D unresolved. The receptor was derived from a male donor with ankylosing spondylitis or in good health (not recorded which). Material for sequencing was blood, either unsorted or a sorted T cell fraction (not recorded which). The CDR3: CASSRVPEGSNEQFF. The CDR3 DNA reads TGCGCCAGCAGTAGAGTCCCGGAAGGATCTAATGAGCAGTTCTTC.